Described below is a single TCR beta chain sequence and its context. Its antigen is not known. One entry per CDR3 protein, called by TCRdb with MiXCR from the 5' RACE reads. Of some 250,000 distinct CDR3 sequences listed, approximately 24% are singletons. This sample was included in a study of CD8 T cells in ankylosing spondylitis. Points from the study as a whole: Earlier work had already found some motif variants in reactive arthritis synovial fluid and blood. There was reportedly significant enrichment of clones that were disease-linked in matched ankylosing spondylitis synovial fluid. It appeared that ankylosing spondylitis blood was characterized by a TCR beta motif of roughly 8 highly homologous variants.

The TCR comes from a male donor with ankylosing spondylitis or in good health (not recorded which). The sample taken for sequencing was blood, either unsorted or a sorted T cell fraction (not recorded which).

The CDR3 region has the DNA TGCAGTGCTATCGTCCTAGCGGGGAAGTACGAGCAGTACTTC. Its translation: CSAIVLAGKYEQYF. The chain couples TRBV20-1 to TRBJ2-7; 9 bases fit TRBD2. Looked up from germline, CDR1 is DFQATT and CDR2 is SNEGSKA (reference sequence). The CDR3 sequence is 14 residues long. Trimming removed 4 bases from V and 4 bases from J; junction bases left unmatched: 8.